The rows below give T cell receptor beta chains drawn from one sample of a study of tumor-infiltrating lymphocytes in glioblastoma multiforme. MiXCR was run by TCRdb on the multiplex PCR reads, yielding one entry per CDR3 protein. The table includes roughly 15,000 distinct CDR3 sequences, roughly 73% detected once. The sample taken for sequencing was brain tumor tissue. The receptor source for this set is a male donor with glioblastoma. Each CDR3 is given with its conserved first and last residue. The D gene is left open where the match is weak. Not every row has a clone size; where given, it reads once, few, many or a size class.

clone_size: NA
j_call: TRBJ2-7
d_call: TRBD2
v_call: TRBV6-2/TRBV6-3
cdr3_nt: TGTGCCAGCAGCTTCGAAGGGGCGGGAGCAATCTACGAGCAGTACTTC
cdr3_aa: CASSFEGAGAIYEQYF

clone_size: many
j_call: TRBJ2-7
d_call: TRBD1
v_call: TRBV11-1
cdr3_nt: TGTGCCAGCAGCTCTAAGGGACAGGGGGCAGACTACGAGCAGTACTTC
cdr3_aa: CASSSKGQGADYEQYF

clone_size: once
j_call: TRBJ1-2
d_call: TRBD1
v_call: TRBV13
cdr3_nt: TGTGCCAGCAGCCACGTCCGGGACAGGGTATTCTACACCTTC
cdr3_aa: CASSHVRDRVFYTF

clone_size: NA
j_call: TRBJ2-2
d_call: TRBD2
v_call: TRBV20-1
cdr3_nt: TGCAGTGCTCAGGAAGAGGCGGGAGTAGAATCCGGGGAGCTGTTTTTT
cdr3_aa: CSAQEEAGVESGELFF

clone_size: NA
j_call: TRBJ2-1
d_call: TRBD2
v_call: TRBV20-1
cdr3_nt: TGCAGTGCTAGAGATCGGGTGTTAGCGGGGCGTGAGCAGTTCTTC
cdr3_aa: CSARDRVLAGREQFF

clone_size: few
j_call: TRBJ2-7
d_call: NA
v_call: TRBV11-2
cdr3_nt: TGTGCCAGCAGCCCCCTCAGGGTAGGCTACGAGCAGTACTTC
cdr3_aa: CASSPLRVGYEQYF

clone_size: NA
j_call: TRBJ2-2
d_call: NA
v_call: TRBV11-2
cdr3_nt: TGTGCCAGCAGCTTAGGGACTATGTACACCGGGGAGCTGTTTTTT
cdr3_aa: CASSLGTMYTGELFF

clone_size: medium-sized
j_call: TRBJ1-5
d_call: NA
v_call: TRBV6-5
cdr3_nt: TGTGCCAGCAGTTCGTCCGGGGGCTCGGGACAGCCCCAGCATTTT
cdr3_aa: CASSSSGGSGQPQHF

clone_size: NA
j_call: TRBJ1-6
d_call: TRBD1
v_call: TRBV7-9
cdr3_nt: TGTGCCAGCAGCTTAGGGGACAGGGTTGATTCACCCCTCCACTTT
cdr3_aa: CASSLGDRVDSPLHF

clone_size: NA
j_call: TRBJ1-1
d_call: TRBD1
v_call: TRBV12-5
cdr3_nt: TGTGTTAGTGGGACCCCGACAGGGGTGAACACTGAAGCTTTCTTT
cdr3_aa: CVSGTPTGVNTEAFF

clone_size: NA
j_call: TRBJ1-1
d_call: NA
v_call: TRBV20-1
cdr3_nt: TGCAGTGCCCCTTTAAATGGACAAAAGAACACTGAAGCTTTCTTT
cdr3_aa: CSAPLNGQKNTEAFF

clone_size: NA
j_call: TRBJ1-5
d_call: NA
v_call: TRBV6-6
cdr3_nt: TGTGCCAGCAGTAGGAGCAGTGGCAGTAGCAATCAGCCCCAGCATTTT
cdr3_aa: CASSRSSGSSNQPQHF

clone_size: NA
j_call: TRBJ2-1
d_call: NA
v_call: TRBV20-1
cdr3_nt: TGCAGTCCAAGTTCGAAGGGTGCGTTTCCTCGTGGGGGGATGGTGCACAGGAGGTACAATGAGCAGTTCTTC
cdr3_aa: CSPSSKGAFPRGGMVHRRYNEQFF

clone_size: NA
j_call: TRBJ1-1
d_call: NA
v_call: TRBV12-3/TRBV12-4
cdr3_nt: TGTGCCAGCAGCCGAAGGACAGAGAACACTGAAGCTTTCTTT
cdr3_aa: CASSRRTENTEAFF

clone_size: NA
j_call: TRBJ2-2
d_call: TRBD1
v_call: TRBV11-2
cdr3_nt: TGTGCCAGCAGCAGACAGGGAAACACCGGGGAGCTGTTATTT
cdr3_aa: CASSRQGNTGELLF

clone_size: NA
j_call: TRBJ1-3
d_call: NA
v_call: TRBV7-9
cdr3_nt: TGTGCCAGCAGCTTAGCTACAGGGTTTATTGGAAACACCATATATTTT
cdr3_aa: CASSLATGFIGNTIYF

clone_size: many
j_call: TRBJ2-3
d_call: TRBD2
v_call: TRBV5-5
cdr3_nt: TGTGCCAGCGGCTTGGCGGGGGTAGGAGCAGATACGCAGTATTTT
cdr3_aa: CASGLAGVGADTQYF

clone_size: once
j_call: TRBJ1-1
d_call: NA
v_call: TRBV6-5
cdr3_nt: TGTGCCAGCAAAGTCAGAGCGAACACTGAAGCTTTCTTT
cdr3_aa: CASKVRANTEAFF

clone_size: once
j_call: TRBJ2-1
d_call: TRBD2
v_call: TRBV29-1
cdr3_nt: TGCAGCGCTCATAAACTAGCGGACAATGAGCAGTTCTTC
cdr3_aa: CSAHKLADNEQFF

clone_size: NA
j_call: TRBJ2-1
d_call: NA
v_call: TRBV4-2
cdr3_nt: TGTGCCAGCAGCCAAGGGGACTCCGCGGGCAATAAGCAGTTCTTC
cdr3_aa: CASSQGDSAGNKQFF

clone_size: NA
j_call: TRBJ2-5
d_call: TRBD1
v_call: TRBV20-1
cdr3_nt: TGCAGTGCGGGACAGGGGGACGGGGAGACCCAGTACTTC
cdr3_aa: CSAGQGDGETQYF

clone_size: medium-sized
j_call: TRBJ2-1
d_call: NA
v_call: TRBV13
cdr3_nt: TGTGCCAGCAGCTTAGACGCTAGCACGACGGAGGATGAGCAGTTCTTC
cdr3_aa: CASSLDASTTEDEQFF

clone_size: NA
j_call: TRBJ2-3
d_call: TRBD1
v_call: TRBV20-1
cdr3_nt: TGCAGTGCCCTACGGACAGGGGCGACCCTTAATAAGCAGGATTTT
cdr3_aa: CSALRTGATLNKQDF

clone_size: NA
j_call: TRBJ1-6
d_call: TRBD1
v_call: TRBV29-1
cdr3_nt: TGCAGCGTCTCCAGGGACAGAAAATCACCCCTCCACTTT
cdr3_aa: CSVSRDRKSPLHF

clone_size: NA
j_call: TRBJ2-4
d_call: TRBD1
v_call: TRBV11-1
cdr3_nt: TGTGCCAGCAGCTTTGGCGTCGGGACAGCAGCCAAAAACATTCAGTACTTC
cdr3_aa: CASSFGVGTAAKNIQYF

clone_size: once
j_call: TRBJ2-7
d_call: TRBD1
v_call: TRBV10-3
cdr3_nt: TGTGCCGTCAGTTGGGACAGGGCCTACGAGCAGTACTTC
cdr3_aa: CAVSWDRAYEQYF

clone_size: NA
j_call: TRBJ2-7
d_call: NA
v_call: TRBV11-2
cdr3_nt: TGTGCCAGCAGCTTATCTAGCCTAGCGCTATATGAGCGGTACTTC
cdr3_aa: CASSLSSLALYERYF

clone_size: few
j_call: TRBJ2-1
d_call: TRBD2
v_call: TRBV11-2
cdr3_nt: TGTGCCAGCAGCTTGGGACTAGCGGGAGAAAGTGAGCAGTTCTTC
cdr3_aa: CASSLGLAGESEQFF

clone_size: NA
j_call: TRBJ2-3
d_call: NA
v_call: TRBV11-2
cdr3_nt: TGTGCCAGCAGCGTAGATATCGCAGATACGCAGTATTTT
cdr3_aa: CASSVDIADTQYF

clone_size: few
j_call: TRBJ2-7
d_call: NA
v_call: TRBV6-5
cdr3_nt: TGTGCCAGCAGAACCCCGAGGCTGGCAGGTGACTACGAGCAGTACTTC
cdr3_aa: CASRTPRLAGDYEQYF

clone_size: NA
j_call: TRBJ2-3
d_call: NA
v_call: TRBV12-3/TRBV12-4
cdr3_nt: TGTGCCAGCAGAGTCGACAGCTTTACGCAGTATTTT
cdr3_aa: CASRVDSFTQYF

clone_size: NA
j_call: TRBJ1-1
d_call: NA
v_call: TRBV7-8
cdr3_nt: TGTGCCAGCAGCTCAGGGCACACTGAAGCTTTCTTT
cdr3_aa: CASSSGHTEAFF

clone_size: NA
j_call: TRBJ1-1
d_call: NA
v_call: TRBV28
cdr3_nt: TGTGCCAGGAGCCCTGGGGCCTACAAAGCTTTCTTT
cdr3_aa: CARSPGAYKAFF

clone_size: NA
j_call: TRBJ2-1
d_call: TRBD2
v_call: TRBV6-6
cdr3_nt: TGTGCCGGCACCCTCAAGCGGTTAATGGCGGGAGGATACAATGAGCAGTTCTTC
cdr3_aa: CAGTLKRLMAGGYNEQFF

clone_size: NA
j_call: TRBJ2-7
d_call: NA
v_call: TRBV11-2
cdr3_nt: TGTGCCAGCAGCTTCTCTAGTCCAGCATTATACGAGCAGTACTTC
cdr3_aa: CASSFSSPALYEQYF

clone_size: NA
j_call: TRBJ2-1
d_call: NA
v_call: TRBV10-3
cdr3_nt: TGCGCCATCAGCAACCGGGTATCGGGTAGTGATGATCAGTTCTTC
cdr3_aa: CAISNRVSGSDDQFF

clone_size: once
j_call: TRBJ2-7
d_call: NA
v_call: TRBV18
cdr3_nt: TGTGCCAGCTCACCCAACCCGGTGGCACGCGAGCAGTATTTC
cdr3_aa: CASSPNPVAREQYF

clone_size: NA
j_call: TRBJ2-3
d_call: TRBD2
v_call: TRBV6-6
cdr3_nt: TGTGCCAGCAGTCGTAGCGGGAAAGATACGCAGTATTTT
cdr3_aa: CASSRSGKDTQYF

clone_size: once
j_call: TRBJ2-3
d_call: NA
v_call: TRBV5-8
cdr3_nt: TGTGCCAGCAGCCGGGGAACAGATATGCAGTATTTT
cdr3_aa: CASSRGTDMQYF

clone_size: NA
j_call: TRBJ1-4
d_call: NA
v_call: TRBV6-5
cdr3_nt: TGTGCCAGCAGTTATACGACAGGCGGAGATGAAAAACTGTTTTTT
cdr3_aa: CASSYTTGGDEKLFF

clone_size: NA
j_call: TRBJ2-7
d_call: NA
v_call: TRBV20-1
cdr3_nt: TGCAGTGCTACTCCGGGTAGTATCTCCTACGAGCAGTACTTC
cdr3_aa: CSATPGSISYEQYF